The clone carrying this T cell receptor beta chain showed up many times. These data come from a study of T-cell reconstitution after alpha-beta-depleted transplantation in children. CDR1 and CDR2 (germline): SGHTA, FQGNSA. The CDR3 loop spans 16 amino acids. Trimming took 5 bases from V and 12 from J; bases not matched to a gene: 12. Construction of the TCRbeta library involved unique molecular identifiers. TCRdb reprocessed the PCR reads with MiXCR, giving one entry per CDR3 protein. The profile covers about 640,000 distinct CDR3 sequences, with roughly 15% appearing a single time and 1.1% taken by the ten largest.

The chain couples TRBV7-2 to TRBJ2-1; the match to TRBD2 covers 14 bases. This clonotype was sampled from a human donor who donated a stem cell graft to a child with acute myeloid leukemia. The material was PBMCs from the stem cell graft donor, obtained from the stem cell graft. The CDR3 protein is CASSASGTSGGWGQFF. In DNA form, the CDR3 reads TGTGCCAGCAGCGCTTCCGGGACTAGCGGGGGTTGGGGGCAGTTCTTC. Complete variable domain (other parts from reference TRBV7-2 and TRBJ2-1): GAGVSQSPSNKVTEKGKDVELRCDPISGHTALYWYRQSLGQGLEFLIYFQGNSAPDKSGLPSDRFSAERTGGSVSTLTIQRTQQEDSAVYLCASSASGTSGGWGQFFGPGTRLTVL.